This T cell receptor (beta chain) was recorded in a study of blood T cell repertoires in COVID-19. Whole-study context: Donors in the United States, Italy and Spain gave samples during acute or convalescent COVID-19. The cDNA or gDNA used as material had been derived from T cells, B-cell-depleted T cells, or PBMCs.

This clone has only one observation. In the original processing: For nucleated cells, counts were estimated from reference gene primer amplification. Clones were sequenced by immunoSEQ multiplex PCR, and TCRdb holds only the in-frame ones, with some missing. V and J calls and clone size come straight from that table; D and trimming were deduced from the DNA. The sample has 120,000 to 150,000 clones, 85% to 90% seen once. Sequenced sample: peripheral blood. This sequence originates from a woman aged 45-59 years with active or convalescent COVID-19.

Here the CDR3 reads CASSLGLLTGELFF. The CDR3 nucleotides read TGTGCCAGCAGTTTAGGGCTCCTCACCGGGGAGCTGTTTTTT. This sequence joins TRBV28 and TRBJ2-2, with D uncertain. The CDR3 totals 14 residues. Trimming stripped 2 bases from V and 4 bases from J, with 8 bases between. Per the germline V gene, CDR1 is MDHEN and CDR2 is SYDVKM.